In this sample, the clone carrying this T cell receptor beta chain turned up a few times. Antigen specificity is unknown. At the end of 10 days of culture, CD4+ T cells were isolated. The participants, recipients of two vaccine doses, got either BNT162b2 or mRNA-1273. Neither prior SARS-CoV-2 infection nor positive nucleocapsid antibodies were present in the vaccine recipients. The germline V gene encodes CDR1 SGDLS and CDR2 YYNGEE. The CDR3 is 13 residues long. V shed 1 base and J shed 8 bases, with 10 bases lying between them. These data belong to a study of vaccination effects on CD4 cells after COVID-19. About the research overall: In culture with approximately 10 IU/ml IL-2 and 9 to 10 ug/ml peptides, PBMC were grown at roughly 2 million per well. Points from the study as a whole: Marked clonal contraction of both clone types appeared late after vaccination. Early post-infection timepoints were absent, and convalescent patients were few.

Measured with immunoSEQ multiplex PCR; TCRdb has only the in-frame clones, and not every one. The sample includes 65,000 to 90,000 clones, nearly 75% of them seen just once. This sequence joins TRBV9 and TRBJ1-3; D is ambiguous. The input for sequencing was CD4+ T cells from PBMCs cultured without peptide, taken after COVID-19 vaccination. This TCR came from a human donor who received a COVID-19 vaccine. The DNA of the CDR3 is TGTGCCAGCAGCGTAAACGCAGGAGACACCATATATTTT. Translating it yields CASSVNAGDTIYF.